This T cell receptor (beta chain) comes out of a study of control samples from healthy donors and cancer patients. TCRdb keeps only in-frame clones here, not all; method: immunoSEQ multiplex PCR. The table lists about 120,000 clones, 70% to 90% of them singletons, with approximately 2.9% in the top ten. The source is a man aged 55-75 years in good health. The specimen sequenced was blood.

The CDR3 DNA sequence: TGTGCCAGCAGCCAAGCCCCCGGGACGGTCTCTGGAAACACCATATATTTT. It encodes CASSQAPGTVSGNTIYF. This chain links TRBV3-1 (or the pseudogene TRBV3-2) with TRBJ1-3, with D possibly TRBD1 on 5 matching bases. CDR3 length: 17 amino acids. Trimming left V 1 base short and J 0 bases short, with 13 bases between. Per germline, CDR1 LGHDT and CDR2 YNNKEL (reference sequence).